These T cell receptor beta chains were read from a single sample in a study of T cell responses to AZD1222 COVID-19 vaccine. Some clones are missing from TCRdb's copy, which holds only in-frame ones; the method was immunoSEQ multiplex PCR. The table lists about 110,000 clones, more than 75% of them singletons. Material: peripheral blood, obtained on day 0 of AZD1222 vaccination. These receptors all come from an adult in good health. Both conserved end residues are part of each CDR3. The D gene is left open where the match is weak. For some rows the clone size is stated as once, few or many, or as a class when expanded; others skip it.

V: TRBV2; size: -; D: -; J: TRBJ1-2; CDR3: CASSDLSEVDGYTF; DNA: TGTGCCAGCAGTGACTTAAGCGAGGTCGATGGCTACACCTTC
V: TRBV3-1/TRBV3-2; size: -; D: -; J: TRBJ2-1; CDR3: CASSLRDGGAYNEQFF; DNA: TGTGCCAGCAGCCTAAGGGACGGCGGGGCCTACAATGAGCAGTTCTTC
V: TRBV2; size: -; D: TRBD1; J: TRBJ1-3; CDR3: CASSSQGQGIDTIYF; DNA: TGTGCCAGCAGTTCACAGGGACAGGGGATTGACACCATATATTTT
V: TRBV19; size: -; D: -; J: TRBJ1-6; CDR3: CASSIIGGTDSPLHF; DNA: TGTGCCAGTAGTATTATCGGAGGGACCGATTCACCCCTCCACTTT
V: TRBV5-1; size: -; D: -; J: TRBJ2-1; CDR3: CASRTEPSSYNEQFF; DNA: TGCGCCAGTAGGACGGAACCTAGCTCCTACAATGAGCAGTTCTTC
V: TRBV11-3; size: -; D: -; J: TRBJ2-1; CDR3: CASSLVGPPGEQFF; DNA: TGTGCCAGCAGCTTAGTGGGACCCCCTGGGGAGCAGTTCTTC
V: TRBV25-1; size: -; D: TRBD1; J: TRBJ1-2; CDR3: CASRGQINGYTF; DNA: TGTGCCAGCAGGGGACAGATTAATGGCTACACCTTC
V: TRBV6-5; size: -; D: -; J: TRBJ2-5; CDR3: CASMEETQYF; DNA: TGTGCCAGCATGGAAGAGACCCAGTACTTC
V: TRBV15; size: -; D: TRBD1; J: TRBJ1-2; CDR3: CATSRSGTAYGYTF; DNA: TGTGCCACCAGCAGGTCCGGGACAGCCTATGGCTACACCTTC
V: TRBV5-1; size: once; D: TRBD1; J: TRBJ1-5; CDR3: CASTPQGAHQPQHF; DNA: TGCGCCAGTACCCCACAGGGGGCACATCAGCCCCAGCATTTT
V: TRBV11-2; size: -; D: -; J: TRBJ1-6; CDR3: CASSLEAGSFSPLHF; DNA: TGTGCCAGCAGCTTAGAAGCAGGAAGTTTTTCACCCCTCCACTTT
V: TRBV5-5; size: -; D: TRBD1; J: TRBJ1-6; CDR3: CASSPGQGPWGSPLHF; DNA: TGTGCCAGCAGCCCGGGACAGGGCCCCTGGGGTTCACCCCTCCACTTT
V: TRBV27; size: -; D: -; J: TRBJ2-1; CDR3: CASSLWGEQFF; DNA: TGTGCCAGCAGTTTATGGGGTGAGCAGTTCTTC
V: TRBV29-1; size: -; D: -; J: TRBJ1-1; CDR3: CSVPEGSQLSAEAFF; DNA: TGCAGCGTCCCGGAGGGGTCACAACTGTCGGCTGAAGCTTTCTTT
V: TRBV12-3/TRBV12-4; size: -; D: -; J: TRBJ1-1; CDR3: CASSFVGSTEAFF; DNA: TGTGCCAGCAGTTTTGTGGGGAGCACTGAAGCTTTCTTT
V: TRBV6-5; size: -; D: -; J: TRBJ2-7; CDR3: CASRDTVSVVEQYF; DNA: TGTGCCAGCAGGGATACAGTATCGGTCGTCGAGCAGTACTTC
V: TRBV11-2; size: -; D: TRBD1; J: TRBJ2-5; CDR3: CASSRQGAGETQYF; DNA: TGTGCCAGCAGCAGACAGGGGGCAGGAGAGACCCAGTACTTC
V: TRBV6-2/TRBV6-3; size: -; D: -; J: TRBJ2-1; CDR3: CASSYDQTVDEQFF; DNA: TGTGCCAGCAGTTACGACCAAACGGTGGATGAGCAGTTCTTC
V: TRBV11-1; size: -; D: -; J: TRBJ2-2; CDR3: CASSINTGELFF; DNA: TGTGCCAGCAGCATTAACACCGGGGAGCTGTTTTTT
V: TRBV3-1/TRBV3-2; size: -; D: -; J: TRBJ2-4; CDR3: CASSQVSGQPQYF; DNA: TGTGCCAGCAGCCAAGTTTCAGGGCAACCCCAGTACTTC
V: TRBV3-1/TRBV3-2; size: -; D: -; J: TRBJ1-5; CDR3: CASSQGGGGNQPQHF; DNA: TGTGCCAGCAGCCAAGGTGGTGGAGGGAATCAGCCCCAGCATTTT
V: TRBV10-1; size: -; D: TRBD1; J: TRBJ2-2; CDR3: CASSDIQGAPNTGELFF; DNA: TGCGCCAGCAGTGATATACAGGGGGCTCCGAACACCGGGGAGCTGTTTTTT
V: TRBV6-4; size: few; D: -; J: TRBJ2-2; CDR3: CASSVDSTGELFF; DNA: TGTGCCAGCAGTGTCGACAGCACCGGGGAGCTGTTTTTT
V: TRBV21-1; size: -; D: -; J: TRBJ1-2; CDR3: CASSKAEDLVGYTF; DNA: TGTGCCAGCAGCAAAGCAGAGGATCTGGTGGGCTACACCTTC
V: TRBV3-1/TRBV3-2; size: once; D: -; J: TRBJ2-5; CDR3: CASRRSVGETQYF; DNA: TGTGCCAGCAGGAGGAGCGTGGGAGAGACCCAGTACTTC
V: TRBV9; size: -; D: -; J: TRBJ2-2; CDR3: CASSPLWSGELFF; DNA: TGTGCCAGCAGCCCCCTGTGGTCCGGGGAGCTGTTTTTT
V: TRBV7-6; size: -; D: -; J: TRBJ2-3; CDR3: CASSPETVGADTQYF; DNA: TGTGCCAGCAGCCCCGAGACAGTAGGTGCAGATACGCAGTATTTT
V: TRBV5-1; size: -; D: -; J: TRBJ2-1; CDR3: CASSSAGESSYNEQFF; DNA: TGCGCCAGCAGCTCGGCGGGCGAATCCAGTTACAATGAGCAGTTCTTC
V: TRBV28; size: -; D: -; J: TRBJ2-7; CDR3: CATRGHEQYF; DNA: TGTGCCACACGTGGCCACGAGCAGTACTTC
V: TRBV5-4; size: -; D: -; J: TRBJ2-7; CDR3: CASSLVGGEQYF; DNA: TGTGCCAGCAGCTTGGTTGGGGGCGAGCAGTACTTC
V: TRBV7-9; size: -; D: -; J: TRBJ2-7; CDR3: CASSLREPYEQYF; DNA: TGTGCCAGCAGCTTAAGGGAGCCCTACGAGCAGTACTTC
V: TRBV7-9; size: -; D: -; J: TRBJ2-7; CDR3: CANQAGGLYEQYF; DNA: TGTGCGAACCAGGCTGGGGGGCTCTACGAGCAGTACTTC
V: TRBV2; size: once; D: TRBD1; J: TRBJ1-1; CDR3: CASTDRGSWVNTEAFF; DNA: TGTGCCAGCACAGACAGGGGATCCTGGGTGAACACTGAAGCTTTCTTT
V: TRBV29-1; size: -; D: -; J: TRBJ2-2; CDR3: CSVSVASPNTGELFF; DNA: TGCAGCGTTTCTGTGGCTAGCCCTAACACCGGGGAGCTGTTTTTT
V: TRBV7-2; size: -; D: -; J: TRBJ2-2; CDR3: CASSLDLLTGELFF; DNA: TGTGCCAGCAGCTTAGACCTTCTCACCGGGGAGCTGTTTTTT
V: TRBV9; size: once; D: -; J: TRBJ2-7; CDR3: CASSPGFGRPIYEQYF; DNA: TGTGCCAGCAGCCCAGGTTTTGGGAGGCCTATCTACGAGCAGTACTTC
V: TRBV4-2; size: few; D: -; J: TRBJ2-1; CDR3: CASSQVGSSNEQFF; DNA: TGTGCCAGCAGCCAAGTGGGTAGCAGCAATGAGCAGTTCTTC
V: TRBV3-1/TRBV3-2; size: once; D: TRBD2; J: TRBJ2-2; CDR3: CASSLRLAGGPNTGELFF; DNA: TGTGCCAGCAGCCTACGACTAGCGGGAGGGCCGAACACCGGGGAGCTGTTTTTT
V: TRBV5-5; size: -; D: -; J: TRBJ2-7; CDR3: CASSLAGHNYEQYF; DNA: TGTGCCAGCAGCTTGGCTGGACATAACTACGAGCAGTACTTC
V: TRBV29-1; size: -; D: -; J: TRBJ1-1; CDR3: CSVVVTEAFF; DNA: TGCAGCGTTGTTGTCACTGAAGCTTTCTTT
V: TRBV28; size: -; D: -; J: TRBJ2-2; CDR3: CASSSRLPGELFF; DNA: TGTGCCAGCAGTTCGCGACTGCCCGGGGAGCTGTTTTTT
V: TRBV6-1; size: -; D: -; J: TRBJ1-3; CDR3: CASSEGGLQLTIYF; DNA: TGTGCCAGCAGTGAAGGGGGTCTTCAGCTAACCATATATTTT
V: TRBV4-2; size: -; D: TRBD2; J: TRBJ2-1; CDR3: CASSRPGLDNEQFF; DNA: TGTGCCAGCAGCCGGCCGGGACTAGACAATGAGCAGTTCTTC